This record looks at one T cell receptor beta chain sequence and its context. Its specificity is not known. The donors were adults (healthy and HIV-negative) with no recent acute infections or vaccinations. This specimen comes from a study of shared clonotypes between healthy human individuals. Study-wide points: When compared with the clonotypes that were shared by all four sorted-subset donors, the non-shared clonotypes turned out to have lower generation probabilities. Although depth was large, rarefaction showed that sequencing of the sorted subsets was incomplete.

The CDR3 extends over 13 amino acids. Germline CDR1 and CDR2: SEHNR and FQNEAQ (reference sequence). V lost 5 bases, J lost 7 bases, and 5 bases stayed unmatched. Method: immunoSEQ multiplex PCR; TCRdb's copy keeps in-frame clones and lacks some. The sample shows some 2,500,000 clones, 85% to 95% of them seen only once. This clonotype originated in a young man in good health. Some clones in this sample may be carry-over from other donors' samples. The sequenced sample was naive CD4+ T cells from PBMCs. Noted subset: CD45RA+ positively selected. The gene calls are TRBV7-9 and TRBJ1-2; 9 nucleotides agree with TRBD1. The CDR3 DNA is TGTGCCAGCAGCCGGGGACAGGGCTCTGGCTACACCTTC. This sequence encodes CASSRGQGSGYTF.